One and the same sample provided the 29 T cell receptor beta chains below, sequenced in a study of beta chain features in type 1 diabetes. These receptors have no identified antigens. Study results and caveats: Moderately but significantly shorter TCRB CDR3s were found in Type 1 diabetes patients in all four CD4+ subsets.

Sequencing targeted expressed TCRB transcripts, as all isolated RNA had been reverse transcribed. Method: immunoSEQ multiplex PCR; TCRdb's copy keeps in-frame clones and lacks some. This sample has some 160,000 clones, with about 10% found just once. Sequencing was carried out using central memory CD4+ T cells from blood. These receptors originate from a woman aged 30 to 39 with type 1 diabetes.

The genes are TRBV30 and TRBJ2-5; 10 nucleotides line up with TRBD1. The CDR3 runs to 15 residues. V lost 0 bases, J lost 4 bases, and 5 bases stayed unmatched. CDR1 GTSNPN and CDR2 SVGIG come from the germline V gene (reference sequence). CDR3 bases: TGTGCCTGGAGTGTCGGGACAGGGGCAGGAGAGACCCAGTACTTC. Its translation is CAWSVGTGAGETQYF.

The rearrangement links TRBV19 to TRBJ2-2; 9 positions match TRBD1. Germline V lookup: CDR1 LNHDA, CDR2 SQIVND (reference sequence). The J segment lost 4 bases and the V segment lost 7 bases, leaving 4 bases of the junction unmatched. This CDR3 has 14 residues. The CDR3, as DNA: TGTGCCAGTATGAGGACAGGGGTCACCGGGGAGCTGTTTTTT. As protein: CASMRTGVTGELFF. The variable domain in full, completed from reference TRBV19 and TRBJ2-2, reads DGGITQSPKYLFRKEGQNVTLSCEQNLNHDAMYWYRQDPGQGLRLIYYSQIVNDFQKGDIAEGYSVSREKKESFPLTVTSAQKNPTAFYLCASMRTGVTGELFFGEGSRLTVL.

In this sample, this clone turned up a few times. Written as DNA, the CDR3 is TGTGCCAGCAGCCAGGGACAGGGGGCTTACAATGAGCAGTTCTTC. Amino acid sequence: CASSQGQGAYNEQFF. The gene calls are TRBV7-3 and TRBJ2-1; the match to TRBD1 covers 12 bases. Germline V CDR1 and CDR2: SGHTA, FQGTGA. This CDR3 is 15 amino acids long. V shed 5 bases and J 4 bases; nucleotides not matched to a gene: 3.

The chain has TRBV5-4 and TRBJ2-1; TRBD2 agrees at 10 bases. With V trimmed by 0 bases and J by 5 bases, 2 bases remained unmatched. This CDR3 comprises 15 residues. Germline V gives CDR1 SGHNT, CDR2 YYREEE (reference sequence). CDR3: CASSLGAGGDNEQFF. As DNA, the CDR3 is TGTGCCAGCAGCTTGGGAGCGGGAGGGGACAATGAGCAGTTCTTC.

The V gene is TRBV4-1, the J gene TRBJ1-1, with 7 bases fitting TRBD1. V was pared by 2 bases and J by 3 bases, with 12 bases of the junction left unmatched. Looked up from germline, CDR1 is MGHRA and CDR2 is YSYEKL. The CDR3 covers 17 residues. CDR3 loop: CASSQWQGGFGDTEAFF. For the CDR3, the DNA is TGCGCCAGCAGCCAATGGCAGGGGGGTTTTGGGGACACTGAAGCTTTCTTT.

This clone appeared a few times. The CDR3 DNA follows: TGCGCCAGCAGCTTCGCCGGGAGCCGGTTCGGAAACACCATATATTTT. It yields the protein CASSFAGSRFGNTIYF. The V gene is TRBV5-1, the J gene TRBJ1-3, with no clear D. This CDR3 spans 16 amino acids. Trimming left V 2 bases short and J 4 bases short, with 16 bases between. Germline lookup yields CDR1 SGHRS and CDR2 YFSETQ.

Only a few counts were recorded for this clone. This chain joins TRBV6-5 and TRBJ2-7; D is possibly TRBD1 (5 bases). The length of the CDR3 is 14 residues. The germline V gene encodes CDR1 MNHEY and CDR2 SVGAGI. V lost 2 bases and J lost 5, with 13 bases in between. Here the CDR3 reads CASSYSNFRDEQYF. In nucleotides, the CDR3 is TGTGCCAGCAGTTACAGCAACTTCAGGGACGAGCAGTACTTC.

Only a few counts were recorded for this clone. The genes are TRBV7-9 and TRBJ1-2, with 7 positions matching TRBD1. Per germline, CDR1 SEHNR and CDR2 FQNEAQ (reference sequence). Unmatched junction bases numbered 9, after V lost 7 bases and J lost 1 base. The CDR3 runs to 15 residues. DNA of the CDR3: TGTGCCAGCACCCTTCCGGGACAGCTTAACTATGGCTACACCTTC. Residues: CASTLPGQLNYGYTF.

In its sample, this clone was seen a few times. The junction and the germline gene differ at one end; a read error may be behind it. The chain recombines TRBV5-1 with TRBJ2-7, with D possibly matching TRBD2 (6 bases). The CDR3 runs to 13 residues. Looked up from germline, CDR1 is SGHRS and CDR2 is YFSETQ. The DNA for the CDR3 is TGCGCCAGCAGCTTCGGGTCGGGACTTCAAGACTGGTTC. Translation: CASSFGSGLQDWF.

The genes are TRBV28 and TRBJ1-1; perhaps TRBD1 as D (5 bases). The germline V and J ends were trimmed by 6 bases and 7 bases, with 21 bases remaining between them. Germline V gene lookup returns CDR1 MDHEN and CDR2 SYDVKM. The CDR3 sequence is 15 residues long. The DNA for the CDR3 is TGTGCCAGCAGAAGTTTGGGGCGCGGATTCAGTGAAGCTTTCTTT. It is translated as CASRSLGRGFSEAFF.

The rearrangement links TRBV30 to TRBJ1-2, with D unclear. This CDR3 is 14 amino acids long. The V and J ends lost 2 bases and 4 bases respectively, with 14 bases between them. Looked up from germline, CDR1 is GTSNPN and CDR2 is SVGIG (reference sequence). The CDR3 sequence: CAWSIGGGVYGYTF. As DNA, the CDR3 is TGTGCCTGGAGTATTGGTGGAGGTGTCTATGGCTACACCTTC.

This clone was observed a few times. This chain connects TRBV25-1 to TRBJ2-2; maybe TRBD2 (6 bases). Germline values: CDR1 MGHDK, CDR2 SYGVNS. V lost 3 bases to trimming and J lost 7 bases, with 18 bases between them. CDR3 length: 16 residues. The CDR3 coding sequence is TGTGCCAGCAGTGAGGTTCGGGGAGGCAAGAACGGGGAGCTGTTTTTT. This gives the protein CASSEVRGGKNGELFF. The variable domain in full, completed from reference TRBV25-1 and TRBJ2-2, reads EADIYQTPRYLVIGTGKKITLECSQTMGHDKMYWYQQDPGMELHLIHYSYGVNSTEKGDLSSESTVSRIRTEHFPLTLESARPSHTSQYLCASSEVRGGKNGELFFGEGSRLTVL.

The V and J genes are TRBV29-1 and TRBJ2-5; D call uncertain. CDR3 length equals 12 residues. Trimming took off 4 bases at V and 5 bases at J, with 11 bases between the two ends. The V gene's germline CDR1 is SQVTM and CDR2 ANQGSEA. CDR3 in amino acids: CSVGAESETQYF. Here the CDR3 DNA reads TGCAGCGTTGGGGCAGAATCGGAGACCCAGTACTTC.

A few counts support this clone. V and J are TRBV6-5 and TRBJ2-2; weak D call: TRBD1 (5 bases). V dropped 6 bases and J dropped 1 base, with 9 bases sitting between them. Germline CDR1 and CDR2: MNHEY and SVGAGI. There are 14 residues in the CDR3. The CDR3 spells CASRRTQNTGELFF. The DNA of the CDR3 is TGTGCCAGCAGGAGGACACAGAACACCGGGGAGCTGTTTTTT.

The chain combines TRBV2 with TRBJ2-3, with a tentative D call TRBD2 (6 bases). This CDR3 region has 14 residues. Trimming took 8 bases from V and 0 from J, leaving 12 bases between them. CDR1 and CDR2 (germline): SNHLY, FYNNEI. CDR3 amino acids: CASFGGLSTDTQYF. The CDR3 nucleotides are TGTGCCAGCTTCGGGGGACTTAGCACAGATACGCAGTATTTT.

V and J are TRBV7-9 and TRBJ2-1, with 10 bases aligning to TRBD1. After removal of 1 base from V and 3 bases from J, the junction contained 3 bases not matched to a gene. Per germline, CDR1 SEHNR and CDR2 FQNEAQ (reference sequence). The CDR3 sequence is 16 residues long. CDR3 loop: CASSLGDRGYYNEQFF. The CDR3 region has the DNA TGTGCCAGCAGCTTAGGGGACAGGGGCTACTACAATGAGCAGTTCTTC.

There are a few counts of this clone. CDR3 in amino acids: CASRSGTSADNEQFF. CDR3 coding DNA: TGTGCCAGCAGGAGTGGGACTAGCGCCGATAATGAGCAGTTCTTC. V is TRBV6-5 and J is TRBJ2-1; 10 bases align to TRBD2. CDR1 is MNHEY, CDR2 SVGAGI, per germline. CDR3 length equals 15 residues. The J segment lost 7 bases and the V segment lost 6 bases, leaving 9 bases of the junction unmatched.

The V gene is TRBV27, the J gene TRBJ2-1; 8 nucleotides line up with TRBD1. The V gene's germline CDR1 is MNHEY and CDR2 SMNVEV (reference sequence). V was clipped by 5 bases and J by 8 bases; unmatched bases: 8. This CDR3 has 14 residues. As DNA, the CDR3 is TGTGCCAGCAGTGGCCGAGACAGGGGCCATGAGCAGTTCTTC. Protein sequence: CASSGRDRGHEQFF.

J is TRBJ2-7 and V is TRBV30; 9 positions match TRBD1. Germline trimming cut 5 bases from V and 6 bases from J; bases unmatched to any gene: 11. The germline V gene encodes CDR1 GTSNPN and CDR2 SVGIG (reference sequence). The CDR3 is 14 residues long. In DNA form, the CDR3 reads TGTGCCTGGGGTCCGGGACAGGGAATTGGCGAGCAGTACTTC. It yields the protein CAWGPGQGIGEQYF.

This clone was recorded a few times. The junction departs from germline at one end; a sequencing error may be responsible. In the same sample, other DNA sequences code for this CDR3. The rearrangement uses TRBV11-2 and TRBJ2-1, with TRBD1 matching 8 bases. The CDR3 runs 15 residues. Germline V gene data show CDR1 as SGHAT and CDR2 as FQNNGV. CDR3 loop: CASSLEGQGYNEQFF. CDR3 nucleotide sequence: TGCGCCAGCAGCTTAGAAGGACAGGGCTACAATGAGCAGTTCTTC.

This clone was seen many times. The chain carries TRBV29-1 and TRBJ2-7; 9 bases are a match to TRBD1. V was pared by 6 bases and J by 6 bases, with 12 bases of the junction left unmatched. Germline-derived CDR1 and CDR2 are SQVTM and ANQGSEA. CDR3 length: 14 residues. CDR3 residues: CSVMGQGIFGEQYF. The CDR3 region has the DNA TGCAGCGTGATGGGACAGGGTATTTTTGGCGAGCAGTACTTC.

This clone was counted a few times. This chain connects TRBV7-2 to TRBJ2-3; TRBD2 matches at 9 bases. Losses at the gene ends were 3 bases for V and 2 bases for J; bases not matched to a gene: 3. This CDR3 is built from 15 residues. Germline CDR1 SGHTA, CDR2 FQGNSA. The CDR3 DNA follows: TGTGCCAGCAGCTTGGCTAGCGGGATCACAGATACGCAGTATTTT. This encodes CASSLASGITDTQYF.

CDR3: CASRRAGVGPDTQYF. The CDR3 coding sequence is TGTGCCAGCAGGCGGGCGGGGGTAGGTCCAGATACGCAGTATTTT. The chain joins TRBV7-2 to TRBJ2-3; 7 positions agree with TRBD2. The junction had 10 bases not matched to a gene; V was cut back by 6 bases and J by 4 bases. Germline loops: CDR1 SGHTA, CDR2 FQGNSA. CDR3 length: 15 amino acids.

This clone was seen more than once but under ten times. This chain uses TRBV29-1 with TRBJ2-3, with 8 nucleotides matching TRBD2. J gave up 1 base and V 5 bases, and 11 bases lay outside the gene matches. This CDR3 region has 16 residues. Germline CDR1 SQVTM, CDR2 ANQGSEA. The DNA for the CDR3 is TGCAGCGTTCAGGGACTAGATCGAAAGGGCACAGATACGCAGTATTTT. Translation gives CSVQGLDRKGTDTQYF.

The V call is TRBV2, the J call TRBJ1-1, with a possible D match to TRBD1 (6 bases). The length of the CDR3 is 13 residues. V lost 5 bases and J lost 2, with 9 bases in between. CDR1 is SNHLY, CDR2 FYNNEI, per germline. CDR3 amino acids: CASSKQGNTEAFF. CDR3 sequence (DNA): TGTGCCAGCAGTAAACAGGGAAACACTGAAGCTTTCTTT.

This clone has only one observation. V and J are TRBV10-1 and TRBJ2-1, with D possibly TRBD2 on 7 matching bases. Trimming cost V 1 base and J 12 bases, with 25 bases left between them. CDR1 and CDR2 (germline): WNHNN, SYGVQD (reference sequence). The length of the CDR3 is 17 residues. CDR3 protein: CASSEWRLAEPPRGQFF. CDR3 DNA sequence: TGCGCCAGCAGTGAGTGGCGGCTAGCGGAGCCACCCAGGGGGCAGTTCTTC.

This clone was picked up a small number of times. This chain joins TRBV29-1 and TRBJ2-1; TRBD1 matches 10 bases. Germline V lookup: CDR1 SQVTM, CDR2 ANQGSEA. The junction had 11 bases not matched to a gene; V was cut back by 8 bases and J by 4 bases. The CDR3 is 15 amino acids. CDR3 bases: TGCAGCCACGCCGCGCGGACAGGGGGTTACAATGAGCAGTTCTTC. Translated: CSHAARTGGYNEQFF.

The chain joins TRBV14 to TRBJ2-1, with a tentative D call TRBD2 (5 bases). Germline assignment: CDR1 SGHDN and CDR2 FVKESK. Between the trimmed V and J ends, which lost 4 bases and 6 bases, there was a span of 16 bases. The CDR3 length is 15 residues. The CDR3 nucleotides read TGTGCCAGCAGCCCCCGGGCTAGCCGAGTCAATGAGCAGTTCTTC. Its translation: CASSPRASRVNEQFF.

The CDR3 nucleotides are TGCAGCGTTGTTCTAGCGGGAGTCGGGGAGCTGTTTTTT. This gives the protein CSVVLAGVGELFF. This chain links TRBV29-1 with TRBJ2-2; 10 nucleotides match TRBD2. Germline V gene data show CDR1 as SQVTM and CDR2 as ANQGSEA. With V trimmed by 4 bases and J by 7 bases, 3 bases remained unmatched. This CDR3 has 13 amino acids.